This T cell receptor beta chain was profiled in a study of T cells expressing NK-cell markers. Across the whole study: Seven donors tested HCMV-seropositive and one tested seronegative among the eight sequenced.

TCRdb derives one entry per CDR3 protein from the 5' RACE reads, leaving out DNA. Here the sample table reports 300,000 to 500,000 distinct CDR3 sequences. There are 17 residues in the CDR3. This TCR derives from a woman aged 45-59 years in good health. The chain employs TRBV12-3 or TRBV12-4 and TRBJ2-2; TCRdb calls TRBD2, which cannot be checked without DNA. The sequenced sample consisted of blood T cells: a sorted CD56 or NKG2C T cell subset, CD4+ or CD8+ T cells, or bulk PBMC T cells (not recorded which). The CDR3 spells CASSSRGLQSNTGELFF.